This T cell receptor beta chain was obtained from a study of Graves' ophthalmopathy and Graves' hyperthyroidism. Study outcomes and limitations: The model forecast ophthalmopathy progression, reaching 60% to 71% sensitivity and around 72% specificity. Blood also harbored most expanded thyroid clonotypes above 0.001 frequency.

Amplification from RNA transcripts yielded the TCR beta CDR3 regions. RT-PCR was first run with HTBI primers, then multiplex PCR in a second round. TCRdb processed the multiplex PCR reads anew with MiXCR; each CDR3 protein has one entry. The sample includes over 450,000 distinct CDR3 sequences, over 13% of them seen just once. This clonotype has at least ten counts. Its specificity is not known. Moderate-to-severe activity, CAS ≥3, NOSPECS ≥4 and duration under 3 months were recorded for donors with ophthalmopathy. Establishment of the diagnosis relied upon clinical symptoms, serum thyroxine, TRAb, thyroid ultrasound and orbital computed tomography. Sequences were obtained from blood. The receptor comes from a woman in her twenties or thirties with Graves' ophthalmopathy.

The CDR3, as DNA: TGTGCCAGCAGTGAACAGGGGGGCTATGGCTATGGCTACACCTTC. Amino acid sequence: CASSEQGGYGYGYTF. The rearrangement links TRBV2 to TRBJ1-2; 7 bases match TRBD1. Trimming removed 2 bases from V and 4 bases from J; junction bases left unmatched: 7. The CDR3 is 15 amino acids. The germline V gene encodes CDR1 SNHLY and CDR2 FYNNEI.